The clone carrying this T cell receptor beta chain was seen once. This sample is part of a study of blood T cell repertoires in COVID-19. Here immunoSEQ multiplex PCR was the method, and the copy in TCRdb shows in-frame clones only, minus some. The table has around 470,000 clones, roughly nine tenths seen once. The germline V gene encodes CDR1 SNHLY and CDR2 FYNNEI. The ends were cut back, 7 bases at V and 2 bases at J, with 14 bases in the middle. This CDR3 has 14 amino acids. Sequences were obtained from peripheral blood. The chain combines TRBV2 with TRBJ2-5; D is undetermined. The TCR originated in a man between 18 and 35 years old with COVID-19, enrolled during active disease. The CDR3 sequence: CASTHPTKQETQYF. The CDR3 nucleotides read TGTGCCAGCACACATCCGACAAAACAAGAGACCCAGTACTTC. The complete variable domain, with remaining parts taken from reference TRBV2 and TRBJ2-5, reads EPEVTQTPSHQVTQMGQEVILRCVPISNHLYFYWYRQILGQKVEFLVSFYNNEISEKSEIFDDQFSVERPDGSNFTLKIRSTKLEDSAMYFCASTHPTKQETQYFGPGTRLLVL.